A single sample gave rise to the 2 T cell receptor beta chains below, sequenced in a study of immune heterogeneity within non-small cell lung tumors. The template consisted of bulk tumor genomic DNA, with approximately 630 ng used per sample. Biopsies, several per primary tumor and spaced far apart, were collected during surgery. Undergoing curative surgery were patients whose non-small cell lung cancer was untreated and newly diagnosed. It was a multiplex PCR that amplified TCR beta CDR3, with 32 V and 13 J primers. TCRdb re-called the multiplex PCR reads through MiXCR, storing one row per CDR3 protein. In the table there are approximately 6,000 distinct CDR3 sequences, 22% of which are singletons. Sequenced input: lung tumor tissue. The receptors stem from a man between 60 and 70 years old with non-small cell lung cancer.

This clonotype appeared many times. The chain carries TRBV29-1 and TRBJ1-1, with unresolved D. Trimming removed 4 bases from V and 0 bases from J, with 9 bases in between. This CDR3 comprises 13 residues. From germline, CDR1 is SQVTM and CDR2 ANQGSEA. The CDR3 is CSVAWQVNTEAFF. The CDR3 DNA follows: TGCAGCGTTGCATGGCAGGTGAACACTGAAGCTTTCTTT.

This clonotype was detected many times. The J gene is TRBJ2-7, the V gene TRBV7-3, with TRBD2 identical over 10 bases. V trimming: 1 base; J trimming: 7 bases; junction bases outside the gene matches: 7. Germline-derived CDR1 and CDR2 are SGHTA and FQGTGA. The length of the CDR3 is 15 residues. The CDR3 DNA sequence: TGTGCCAGCAGCTTAAGAGCGGGAGGGCCGGGGGAGCAGTACTTC. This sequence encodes CASSLRAGGPGEQYF.